There are a few counts of the clone carrying this T cell receptor beta chain. The target antigen is unknown. These data come from a study of cytomegalovirus exposure and HLA in healthy donors. The study's findings and limits: For TCR beta chains, V- and J-gene trimming was later linked to a missense DCLRE1C variant.

CDR1 is SEHNR and CDR2 is FQNEAQ in the germline V gene (reference sequence). Trimming cost V 6 bases and J 5 bases, with 19 bases left between them. There are 15 residues in the CDR3. Primers: 60 Vbeta forward and 13 Jbeta reverse. Repertoires were generated with immunoSEQ multiplex PCR, while TCRdb's copy carries only in-frame clones and drops some. Of 150,000 to 200,000 clones detected, around 80% appear once; the ten largest clones hold around 2%. The CMV serostatus of this donor went unrecorded. This TCR was sampled from a human donor in good health. The J gene is TRBJ1-2, the V gene TRBV7-9, with D hard to call. The sequencing sample was made of PBMCs. CDR3 coding DNA: TGTGCCAGCAGTTTTACCGGTACAGACACATATGGCTACACCTTC. This codes for CASSFTGTDTYGYTF.